The clone carrying this TCR beta chain was picked up one time. Its antigen is currently unknown. This table comes from immunoSEQ multiplex PCR, and its TCRdb copy is limited to in-frame clones, with some not included. Among 75,000 to 100,000 clones listed, about 90% were seen once. The data were taken from a study of OX40 agonist ivuxolimab in advanced cancers. Study information: Every 2 weeks, ivuxolimab was infused into the patients intravenously at between 0.01 and 10 mg/kg. Study results and caveats: Some of the nonresponding patients also showed low levels of normalized T-cell clonal expansion.

The J segment lost 3 bases and the V segment lost 4 bases, leaving 10 bases of the junction unmatched. Per the germline V gene, CDR1 is SGDLS and CDR2 is YYNGEE. The CDR3 is 16 residues long. This sample comprised CD4+ or CD8+ T cells sorted from blood, obtained in a trial of the OX40 agonist ivuxolimab. The TCR was taken from an adult with an advanced solid tumor such as melanoma, head and neck, liver or kidney cancer. This chain joins TRBV9 and TRBJ2-1; 7 nucleotides match TRBD2. In DNA form, the CDR3 reads TGTGCCAGCAGCTCCCCGGGACTAAGCCGCTACAATGAGCAGTTCTTC. It is translated as CASSSPGLSRYNEQFF.